The rows below give T cell receptor beta chains drawn from one sample of a study of PD-L1 blockade in urothelial cancer. Generated by immunoSEQ multiplex PCR, the TCRdb table keeps only in-frame clones and is missing some. Of some 90,000 clones listed, roughly nine tenths are singletons. Sequenced material: PBMCs, taken around atezolizumab (anti-PD-L1) treatment. All receptors derive from a woman of 80 years or more with urothelial cancer. Each CDR3 is given with its conserved first and last residue. The D gene is left open where the match is weak. The size field is filled for only some rows; it gives once, few, many or a size class.

D: TRBD1
J: TRBJ1-3
V: TRBV27
size: once
DNA: TGTGCCAGCAGAACTTCCAGGGGGCTGGGAAACACCATATATTTT
CDR3: CASRTSRGLGNTIYF

D: NA
J: TRBJ1-5
V: TRBV7-2
size: NA
DNA: TGTGCCAGCAGCGTCCGGGACGGGGGTCAGCCCCAGCATTTT
CDR3: CASSVRDGGQPQHF

D: TRBD1
J: TRBJ1-1
V: TRBV19
size: once
DNA: TGTGCCAGTAGCATAACAGGGGGCGCGAGGACTGAAGCTTTCTTT
CDR3: CASSITGGARTEAFF

D: NA
J: TRBJ2-2
V: TRBV5-1
size: NA
DNA: TGCGCCAGCAGCCGGGATGGGAACACCGGGGAGCTGTTTTTT
CDR3: CASSRDGNTGELFF

D: NA
J: TRBJ2-5
V: TRBV5-1
size: once
DNA: TGCGCCAGCAGCTCCCTCTCGCAAGAGACCCAGTACTTC
CDR3: CASSSLSQETQYF

D: TRBD1
J: TRBJ1-5
V: TRBV5-6
size: NA
DNA: TGTGCCAGCAGCCAACGACAGGGGTCTAGCAATCAGCCCCAGCATTTT
CDR3: CASSQRQGSSNQPQHF

D: TRBD2
J: TRBJ2-2
V: TRBV5-6
size: once
DNA: TGTGCCAGCACCCTGGGGGGTAGCGGGGCCGGGGAGCTGTTTTTT
CDR3: CASTLGGSGAGELFF

D: TRBD2
J: TRBJ2-1
V: TRBV5-4
size: NA
DNA: TGTGCCAGCAGCTTGGGCGGGAGCTCCTACAATGAGCAGTTCTTC
CDR3: CASSLGGSSYNEQFF

D: NA
J: TRBJ1-1
V: TRBV7-9
size: NA
DNA: TGTGCCAGCAGCTTGGGCAGGGCGGACACTGAAGCTTTCTTT
CDR3: CASSLGRADTEAFF

D: NA
J: TRBJ2-1
V: TRBV5-1
size: few
DNA: TGCGCCAGCAGCTCCCTACTAAACAATGAGCAGTTCTTC
CDR3: CASSSLLNNEQFF

D: NA
J: TRBJ2-7
V: TRBV11-3
size: NA
DNA: TGTGCCAGCAGCTTAATTCAGGGGTCCACCTACGAGCAGTACTTC
CDR3: CASSLIQGSTYEQYF

D: TRBD1
J: TRBJ1-2
V: TRBV5-4
size: NA
DNA: TGTGCCAGCAGCTGGGACAGGCCCATCGCTGGAGGCTACACCTTC
CDR3: CASSWDRPIAGGYTF

D: NA
J: TRBJ2-3
V: TRBV18
size: NA
DNA: TGTGCCAGCTCACCCAGACACCAGACCACAGATACGCAGTATTTT
CDR3: CASSPRHQTTDTQYF

D: NA
J: TRBJ2-7
V: TRBV7-9
size: NA
DNA: TGTGCCAGCAGCTTAGTCGAGGGGGCCTACGAGCAGTACTTC
CDR3: CASSLVEGAYEQYF

D: TRBD1
J: TRBJ2-1
V: TRBV7-9
size: NA
DNA: TGTGCCAGCAGCTTGATAGGAAGGGGACAGGTTTCTGAGCAGTTCTTC
CDR3: CASSLIGRGQVSEQFF

D: TRBD1
J: TRBJ1-4
V: TRBV27
size: NA
DNA: TGTGCCAGCAGGCCCGGGACAGGGAACGAAAAACTGTTTTTT
CDR3: CASRPGTGNEKLFF

D: TRBD1
J: TRBJ1-2
V: TRBV7-2
size: once
DNA: TGTGCCAGCAGCTCAAATCCGGGACAGGGAATTGATGGCTACACCTTC
CDR3: CASSSNPGQGIDGYTF

D: TRBD1
J: TRBJ2-4
V: TRBV10-3
size: few
DNA: TGTGCCATCAGTGAGACGGGACAGAAAAACATTCAGTACTTC
CDR3: CAISETGQKNIQYF

D: TRBD2
J: TRBJ2-1
V: TRBV6-5
size: NA
DNA: TGTGCCAGCAGTTCTAGCGGGAGGGGCTCCTACAATGAGCAGTTCTTC
CDR3: CASSSSGRGSYNEQFF

D: TRBD2
J: TRBJ2-2
V: TRBV5-1
size: NA
DNA: TGCGCCAGCAGCCCGGGACTAGCGGGAGTGGAGACCGGGGAGCTGTTTTTT
CDR3: CASSPGLAGVETGELFF

D: TRBD2
J: TRBJ2-1
V: TRBV27
size: NA
DNA: TGTGCCAGCAGTTTAGGGCGGGAGATTCGCAATGAGCAGTTCTTC
CDR3: CASSLGREIRNEQFF